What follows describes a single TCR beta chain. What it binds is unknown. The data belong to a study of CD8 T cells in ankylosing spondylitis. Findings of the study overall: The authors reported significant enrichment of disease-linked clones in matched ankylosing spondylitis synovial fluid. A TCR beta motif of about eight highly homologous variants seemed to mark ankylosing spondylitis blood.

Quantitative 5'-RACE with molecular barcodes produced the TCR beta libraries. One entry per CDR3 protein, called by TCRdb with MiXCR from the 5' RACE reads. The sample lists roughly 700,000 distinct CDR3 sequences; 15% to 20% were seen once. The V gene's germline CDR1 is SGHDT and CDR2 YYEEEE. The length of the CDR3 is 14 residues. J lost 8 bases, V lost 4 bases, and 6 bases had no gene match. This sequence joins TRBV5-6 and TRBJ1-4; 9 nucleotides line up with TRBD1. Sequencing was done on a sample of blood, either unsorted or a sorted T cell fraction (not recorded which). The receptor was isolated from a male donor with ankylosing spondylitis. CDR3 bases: TGTGCCAGCAGCGTGGACAGGGGACCAGAAAAACTGTTTTTT. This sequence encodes CASSVDRGPEKLFF.